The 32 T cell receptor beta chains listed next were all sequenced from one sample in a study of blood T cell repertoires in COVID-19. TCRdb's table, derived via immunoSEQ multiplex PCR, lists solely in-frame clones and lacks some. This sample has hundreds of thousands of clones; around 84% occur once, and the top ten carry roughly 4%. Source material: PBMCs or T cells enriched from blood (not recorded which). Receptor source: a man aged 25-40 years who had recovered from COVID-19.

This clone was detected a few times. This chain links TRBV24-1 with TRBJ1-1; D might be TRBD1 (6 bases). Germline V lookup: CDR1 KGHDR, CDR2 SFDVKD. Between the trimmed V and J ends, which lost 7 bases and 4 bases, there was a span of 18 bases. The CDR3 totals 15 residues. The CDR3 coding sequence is TGTGCCACCAGGGGGGCAGGGGTGTTCGGCACTGAAGCTTTCTTT. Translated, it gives CATRGAGVFGTEAFF.

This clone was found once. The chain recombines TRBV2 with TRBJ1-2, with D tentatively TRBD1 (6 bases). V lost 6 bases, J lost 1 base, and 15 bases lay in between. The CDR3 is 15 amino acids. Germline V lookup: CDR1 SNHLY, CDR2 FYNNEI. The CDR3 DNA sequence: TGTGCCAGCAGCCCTCGGACAGCGAATAACTATGGCTACACCTTC. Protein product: CASSPRTANNYGYTF. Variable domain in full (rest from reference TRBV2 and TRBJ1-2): EPEVTQTPSHQVTQMGQEVILRCVPISNHLYFYWYRQILGQKVEFLVSFYNNEISEKSEIFDDQFSVERPDGSNFTLKIRSTKLEDSAMYFCASSPRTANNYGYTFGSGTRLTVV.

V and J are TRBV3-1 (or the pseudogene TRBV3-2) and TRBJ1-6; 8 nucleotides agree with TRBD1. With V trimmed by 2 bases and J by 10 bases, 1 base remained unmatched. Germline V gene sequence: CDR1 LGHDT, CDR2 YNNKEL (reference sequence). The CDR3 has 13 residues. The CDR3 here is CASSQTGGSPLHF. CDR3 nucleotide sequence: TGTGCCAGCAGCCAAACAGGGGGGTCACCCCTCCACTTT.

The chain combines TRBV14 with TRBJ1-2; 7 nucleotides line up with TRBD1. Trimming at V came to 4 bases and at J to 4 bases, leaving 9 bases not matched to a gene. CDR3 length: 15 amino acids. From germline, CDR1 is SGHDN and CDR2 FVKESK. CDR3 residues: CASSPPRGLSYGYTF. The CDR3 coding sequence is TGTGCCAGCAGCCCGCCGAGGGGGCTATCCTATGGCTACACCTTC.

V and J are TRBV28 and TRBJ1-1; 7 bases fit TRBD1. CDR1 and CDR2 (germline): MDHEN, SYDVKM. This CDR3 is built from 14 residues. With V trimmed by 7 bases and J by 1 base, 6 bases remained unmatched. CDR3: CASTTGPGNTEAFF. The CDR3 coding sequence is TGTGCCAGCACGACAGGGCCGGGGAACACTGAAGCTTTCTTT.

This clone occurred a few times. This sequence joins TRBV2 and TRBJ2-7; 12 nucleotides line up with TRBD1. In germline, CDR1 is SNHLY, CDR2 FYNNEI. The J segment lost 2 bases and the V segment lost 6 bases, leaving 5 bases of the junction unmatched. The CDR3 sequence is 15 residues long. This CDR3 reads CASRGDRGRPYEQYF. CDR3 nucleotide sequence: TGTGCCAGCAGGGGGGACAGGGGGCGCCCCTACGAGCAGTACTTC.

The CDR3 sequence is CASSYSRDRGWYGYTF. The CDR3 nucleotides are TGTGCCAGCAGTTACTCCCGGGACAGGGGTTGGTATGGCTACACCTTC. This chain connects TRBV6-5 to TRBJ1-2, with 10 bases identical to TRBD1. Unmatched junction bases numbered 6, after V lost 0 bases and J lost 5 bases. Germline V lookup: CDR1 MNHEY, CDR2 SVGAGI. The CDR3 extends over 16 amino acids.

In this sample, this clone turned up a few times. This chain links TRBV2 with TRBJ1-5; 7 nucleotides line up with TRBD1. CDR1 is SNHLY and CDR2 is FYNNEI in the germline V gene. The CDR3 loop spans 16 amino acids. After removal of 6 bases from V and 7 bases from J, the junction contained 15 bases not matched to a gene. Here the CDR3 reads CASRTGQSGAFQPQHF. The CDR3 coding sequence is TGTGCCAGCAGGACGGGACAGTCTGGAGCTTTCCAGCCCCAGCATTTT.

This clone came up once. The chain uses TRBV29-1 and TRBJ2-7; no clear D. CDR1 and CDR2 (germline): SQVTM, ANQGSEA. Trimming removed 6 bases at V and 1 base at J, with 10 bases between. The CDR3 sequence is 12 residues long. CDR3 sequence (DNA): TGCAGCGTCGCCCTCCAGTCCTACGAGCAGTACTTC. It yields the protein CSVALQSYEQYF.

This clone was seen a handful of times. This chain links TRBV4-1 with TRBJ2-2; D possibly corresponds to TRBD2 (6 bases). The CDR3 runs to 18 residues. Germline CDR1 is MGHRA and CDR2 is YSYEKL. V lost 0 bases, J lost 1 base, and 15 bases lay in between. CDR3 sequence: CASSQEGLGPGNTGELFF. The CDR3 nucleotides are TGCGCCAGCAGCCAAGAGGGACTTGGGCCAGGGAACACCGGGGAGCTGTTTTTT.

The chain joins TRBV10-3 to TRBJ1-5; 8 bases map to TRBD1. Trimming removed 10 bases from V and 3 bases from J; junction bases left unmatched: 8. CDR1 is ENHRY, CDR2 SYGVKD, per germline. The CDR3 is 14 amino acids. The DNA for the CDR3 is TGTGCCACCTCTAGACAGGGGTCCAATCAGCCCCAGCATTTT. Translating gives CATSRQGSNQPQHF.

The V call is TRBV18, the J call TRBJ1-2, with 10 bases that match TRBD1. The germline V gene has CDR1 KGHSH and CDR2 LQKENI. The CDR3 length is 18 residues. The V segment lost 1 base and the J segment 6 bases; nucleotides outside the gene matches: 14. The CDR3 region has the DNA TGTGCCAGCTCACCACAAACCGGGACAGGGGACTCTGGAAATGGCTACACCTTC. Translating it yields CASSPQTGTGDSGNGYTF.

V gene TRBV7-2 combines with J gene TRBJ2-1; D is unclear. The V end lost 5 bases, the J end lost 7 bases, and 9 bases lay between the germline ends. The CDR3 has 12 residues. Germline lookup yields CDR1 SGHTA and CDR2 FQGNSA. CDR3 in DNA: TGTGCCAGCAGCCTTAGTCGGAATGAGCAGTTCTTC. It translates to CASSLSRNEQFF.

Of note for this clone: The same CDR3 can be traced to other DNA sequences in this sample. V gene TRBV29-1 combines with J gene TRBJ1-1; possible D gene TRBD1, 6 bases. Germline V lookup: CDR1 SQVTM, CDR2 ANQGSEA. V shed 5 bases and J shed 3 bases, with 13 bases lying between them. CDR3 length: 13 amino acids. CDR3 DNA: TGCAGCGTTCTTACAGGGCCCTACACTGAAGCTTTCTTT. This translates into CSVLTGPYTEAFF.

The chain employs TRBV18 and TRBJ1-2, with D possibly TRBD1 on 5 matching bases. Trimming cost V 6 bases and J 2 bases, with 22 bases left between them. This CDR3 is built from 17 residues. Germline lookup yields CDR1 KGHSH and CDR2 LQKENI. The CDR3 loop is CASSKEQTDSVNYGYTF. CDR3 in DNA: TGTGCCAGCTCCAAGGAGCAGACAGACAGTGTCAACTATGGCTACACCTTC.

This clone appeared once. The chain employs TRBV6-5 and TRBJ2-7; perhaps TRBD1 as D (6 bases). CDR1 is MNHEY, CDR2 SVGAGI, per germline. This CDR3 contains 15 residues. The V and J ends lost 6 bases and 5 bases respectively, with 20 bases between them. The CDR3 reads CASRRQASRRNEQYF. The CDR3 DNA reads TGTGCCAGCAGGAGACAGGCTTCCCGTCGTAACGAGCAGTACTTC.

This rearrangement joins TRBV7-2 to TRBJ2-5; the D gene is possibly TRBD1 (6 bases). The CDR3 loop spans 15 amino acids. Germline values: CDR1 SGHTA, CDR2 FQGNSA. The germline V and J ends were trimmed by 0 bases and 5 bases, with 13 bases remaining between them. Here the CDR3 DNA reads TGTGCCAGCAGCTTAGCGGAAACAGGGACGGAGACCCAGTACTTC. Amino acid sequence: CASSLAETGTETQYF.

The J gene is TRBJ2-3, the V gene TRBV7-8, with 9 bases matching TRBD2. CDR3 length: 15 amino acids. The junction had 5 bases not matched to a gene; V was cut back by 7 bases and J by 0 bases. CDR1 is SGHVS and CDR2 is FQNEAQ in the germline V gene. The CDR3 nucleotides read TGTGCCAGCACCCGAGCGGGGGGAAGCACAGATACGCAGTATTTT. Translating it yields CASTRAGGSTDTQYF.

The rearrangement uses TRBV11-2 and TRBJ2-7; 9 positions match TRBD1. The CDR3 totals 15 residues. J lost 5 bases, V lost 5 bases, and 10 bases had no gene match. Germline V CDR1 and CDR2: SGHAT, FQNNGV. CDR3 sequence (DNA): TGTGCCAGCAGCCCGCGGGACAGGGTTTTCGACGAGCAGTACTTC. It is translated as CASSPRDRVFDEQYF.

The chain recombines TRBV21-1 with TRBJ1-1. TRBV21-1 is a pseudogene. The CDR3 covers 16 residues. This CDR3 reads CASSKCRLRMNTEAFF. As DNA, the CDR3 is TGTGCCAGCAGCAAATGCAGACTGAGGATGAACACTGAAGCTTTCTTT.

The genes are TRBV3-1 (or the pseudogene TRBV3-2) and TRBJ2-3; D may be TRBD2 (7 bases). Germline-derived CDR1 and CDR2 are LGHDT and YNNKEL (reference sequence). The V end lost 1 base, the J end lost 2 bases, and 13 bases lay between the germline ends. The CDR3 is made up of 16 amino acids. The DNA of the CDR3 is TGTGCCAGCAGCCAAGTGGGGGCGGGGGCCACAGATACGCAGTATTTT. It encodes CASSQVGAGATDTQYF.

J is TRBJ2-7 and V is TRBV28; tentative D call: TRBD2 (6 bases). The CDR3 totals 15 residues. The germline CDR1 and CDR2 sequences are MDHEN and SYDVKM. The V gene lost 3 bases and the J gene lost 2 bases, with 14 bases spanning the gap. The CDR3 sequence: CASSFRGLQAYEQYF. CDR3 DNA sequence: TGTGCCAGCAGTTTTAGGGGACTCCAGGCCTACGAGCAGTACTTC.

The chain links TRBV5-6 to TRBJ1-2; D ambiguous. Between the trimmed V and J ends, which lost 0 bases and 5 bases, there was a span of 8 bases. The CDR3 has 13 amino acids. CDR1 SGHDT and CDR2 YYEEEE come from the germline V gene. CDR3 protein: CASSLGGLYGYTF. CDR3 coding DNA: TGTGCCAGCAGCTTGGGCGGCCTGTATGGCTACACCTTC.

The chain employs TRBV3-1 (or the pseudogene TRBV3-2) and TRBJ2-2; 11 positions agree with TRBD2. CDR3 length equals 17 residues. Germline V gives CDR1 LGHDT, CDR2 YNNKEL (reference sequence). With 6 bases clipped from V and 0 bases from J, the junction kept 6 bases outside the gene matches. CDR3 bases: TGTGCCAGCAGACAAATTAGCGGGGGGGCGAACACCGGGGAGCTGTTTTTT. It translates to CASRQISGGANTGELFF.

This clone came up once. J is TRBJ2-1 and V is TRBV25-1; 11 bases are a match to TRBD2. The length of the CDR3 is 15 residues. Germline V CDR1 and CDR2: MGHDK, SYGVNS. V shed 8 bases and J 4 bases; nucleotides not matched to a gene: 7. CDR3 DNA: TGTGCCAGCGGCGACCGGACTAGCGGGTACAATGAGCAGTTCTTC. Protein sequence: CASGDRTSGYNEQFF.

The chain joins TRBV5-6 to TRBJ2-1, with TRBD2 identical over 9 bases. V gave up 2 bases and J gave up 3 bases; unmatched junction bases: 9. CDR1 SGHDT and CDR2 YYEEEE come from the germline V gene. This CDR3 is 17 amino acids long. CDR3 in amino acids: CASSFSLRGGFYNEQFF. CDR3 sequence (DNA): TGTGCCAGCAGCTTTAGTTTGCGGGGGGGTTTCTACAATGAGCAGTTCTTC.

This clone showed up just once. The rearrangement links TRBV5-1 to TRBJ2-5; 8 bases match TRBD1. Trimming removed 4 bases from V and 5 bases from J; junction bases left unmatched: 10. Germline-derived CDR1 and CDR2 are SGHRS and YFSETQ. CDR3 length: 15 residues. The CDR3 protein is CASSPARTGSETQYF. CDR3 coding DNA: TGCGCCAGCAGCCCTGCCCGGACAGGGAGCGAGACCCAGTACTTC.

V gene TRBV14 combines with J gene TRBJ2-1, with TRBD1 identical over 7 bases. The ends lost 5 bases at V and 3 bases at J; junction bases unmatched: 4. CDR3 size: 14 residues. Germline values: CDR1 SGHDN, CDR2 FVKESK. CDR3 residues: CASSGTALYNEQFF. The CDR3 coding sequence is TGTGCCAGCAGCGGGACAGCTCTCTACAATGAGCAGTTCTTC. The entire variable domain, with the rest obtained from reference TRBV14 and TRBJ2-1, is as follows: EAGVTQFPSHSVIEKGQTVTLRCDPISGHDNLYWYRRVMGKEIKFLLHFVKESKQDESGMPNNRFLAERTGGTYSTLKVQPAELEDSGVYFCASSGTALYNEQFFGPGTRLTVL.

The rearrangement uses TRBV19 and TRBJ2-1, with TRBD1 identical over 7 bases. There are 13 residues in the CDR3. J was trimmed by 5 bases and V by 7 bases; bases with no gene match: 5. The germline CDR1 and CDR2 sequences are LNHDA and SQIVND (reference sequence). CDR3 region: CASIGRGNNEQFF. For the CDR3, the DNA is TGTGCCAGTATAGGCAGGGGGAACAATGAGCAGTTCTTC.

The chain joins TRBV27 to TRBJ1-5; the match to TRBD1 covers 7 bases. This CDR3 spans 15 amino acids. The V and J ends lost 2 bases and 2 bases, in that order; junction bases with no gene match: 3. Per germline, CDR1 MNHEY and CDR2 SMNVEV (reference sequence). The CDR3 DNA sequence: TGTGCCAGCAGTTTAAGGGGGCCCCGCAATCAGCCCCAGCATTTT. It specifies CASSLRGPRNQPQHF.

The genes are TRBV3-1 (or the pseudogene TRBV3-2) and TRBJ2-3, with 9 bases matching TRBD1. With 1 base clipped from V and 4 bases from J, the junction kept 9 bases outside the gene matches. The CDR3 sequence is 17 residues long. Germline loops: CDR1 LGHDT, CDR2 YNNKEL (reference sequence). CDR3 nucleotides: TGTGCCAGCAGCCAAGTACACCGACAGGGGGGCGCAGATACGCAGTATTTT. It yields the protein CASSQVHRQGGADTQYF.

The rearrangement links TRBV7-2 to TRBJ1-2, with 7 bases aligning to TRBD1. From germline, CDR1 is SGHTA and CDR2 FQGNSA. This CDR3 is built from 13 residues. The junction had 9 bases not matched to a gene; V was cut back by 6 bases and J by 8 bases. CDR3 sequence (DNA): TGTGCCAGCAGGACTGAATGGGACAGAGGCTACACCTTC. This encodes CASRTEWDRGYTF.